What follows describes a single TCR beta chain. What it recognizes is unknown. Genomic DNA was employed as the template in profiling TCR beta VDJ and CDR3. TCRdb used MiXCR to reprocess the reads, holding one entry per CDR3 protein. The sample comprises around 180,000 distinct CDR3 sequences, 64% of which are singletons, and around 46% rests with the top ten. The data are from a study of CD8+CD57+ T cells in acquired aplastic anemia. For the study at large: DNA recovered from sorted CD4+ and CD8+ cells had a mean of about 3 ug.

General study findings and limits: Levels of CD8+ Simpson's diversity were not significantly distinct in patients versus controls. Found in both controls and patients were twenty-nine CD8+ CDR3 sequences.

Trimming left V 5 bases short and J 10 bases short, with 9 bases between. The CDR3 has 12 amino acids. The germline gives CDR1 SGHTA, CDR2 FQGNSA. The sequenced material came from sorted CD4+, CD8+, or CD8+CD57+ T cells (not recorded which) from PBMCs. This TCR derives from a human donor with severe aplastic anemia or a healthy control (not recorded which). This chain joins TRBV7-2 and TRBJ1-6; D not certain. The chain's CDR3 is CASSTSRSPLHF. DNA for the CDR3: TGTGCCAGCAGCACTTCACGGTCACCCCTCCACTTT.